This T cell receptor (beta chain) originates from a study of shared clonotypes between healthy human individuals. The naive CD8 fraction comprised CD45RO-negative cells positively selected for CCR7 and excluded terminally differentiated effector memory CD45RA+ cells. TCRdb's copy holds only in-frame clones and misses some; the assay was immunoSEQ multiplex PCR. This table holds some 2 million clones, approximately 94% found once. This sequence originates from a man aged 18 to 35 in good health. What was sequenced was naive CD8+ T cells sorted from blood.

Here the CDR3 reads CASSFWTGPNTGELFF. CDR3 in DNA: TGTGCCAGCAGCTTTTGGACAGGCCCGAACACCGGGGAGCTGTTTTTT. The chain uses TRBV5-8 and TRBJ2-2; TRBD1 matches at 7 bases. The germline gives CDR1 SGHTS, CDR2 YDEGEE. The CDR3 has 16 amino acids. V was clipped by 2 bases and J by 0 bases; unmatched bases: 4.